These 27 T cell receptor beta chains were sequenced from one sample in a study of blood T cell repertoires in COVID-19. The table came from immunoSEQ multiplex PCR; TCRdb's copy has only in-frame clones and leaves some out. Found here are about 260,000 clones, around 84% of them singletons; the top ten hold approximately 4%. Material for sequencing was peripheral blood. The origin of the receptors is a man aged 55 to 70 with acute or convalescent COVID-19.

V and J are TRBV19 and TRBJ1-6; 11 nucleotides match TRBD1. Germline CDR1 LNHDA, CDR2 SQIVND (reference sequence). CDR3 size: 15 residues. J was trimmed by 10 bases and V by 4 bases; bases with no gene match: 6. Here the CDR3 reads CASSTRTGGRSPLHF. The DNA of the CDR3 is TGTGCCAGTAGTACCCGGACAGGGGGCCGATCACCCCTCCACTTT.

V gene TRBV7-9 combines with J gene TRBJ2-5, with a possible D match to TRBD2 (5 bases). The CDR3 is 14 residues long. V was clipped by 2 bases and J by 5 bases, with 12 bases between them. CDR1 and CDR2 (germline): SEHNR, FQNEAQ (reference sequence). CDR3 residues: CASSLRGIEETQYF. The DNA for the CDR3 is TGTGCCAGCAGCTTACGAGGGATCGAGGAGACCCAGTACTTC.

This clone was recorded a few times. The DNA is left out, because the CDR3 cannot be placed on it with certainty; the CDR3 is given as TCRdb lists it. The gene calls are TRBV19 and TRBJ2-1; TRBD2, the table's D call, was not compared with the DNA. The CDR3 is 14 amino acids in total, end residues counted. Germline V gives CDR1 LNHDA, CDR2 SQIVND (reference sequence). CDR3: CASTSASSYNEQFF.

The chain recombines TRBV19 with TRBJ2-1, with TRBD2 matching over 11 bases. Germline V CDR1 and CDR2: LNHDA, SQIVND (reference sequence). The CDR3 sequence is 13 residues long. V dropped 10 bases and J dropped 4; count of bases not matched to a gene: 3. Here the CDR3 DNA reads TGTGCCACCCGGACTAGCGGGTACAATGAGCAGTTCTTC. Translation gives CATRTSGYNEQFF.

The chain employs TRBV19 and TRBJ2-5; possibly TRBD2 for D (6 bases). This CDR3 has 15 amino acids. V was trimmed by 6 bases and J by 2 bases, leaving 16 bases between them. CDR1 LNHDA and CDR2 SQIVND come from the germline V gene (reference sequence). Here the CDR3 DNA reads TGTGCCAGTAGCGGGGGTGGAGTGGCACAAGAGACCCAGTACTTC. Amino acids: CASSGGGVAQETQYF.

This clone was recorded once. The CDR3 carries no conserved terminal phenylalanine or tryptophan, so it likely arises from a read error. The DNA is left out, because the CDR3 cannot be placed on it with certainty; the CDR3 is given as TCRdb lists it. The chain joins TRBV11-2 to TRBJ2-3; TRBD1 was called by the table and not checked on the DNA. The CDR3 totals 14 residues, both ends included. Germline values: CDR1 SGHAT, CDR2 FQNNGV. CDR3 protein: CASSSYTRDDRGRI.

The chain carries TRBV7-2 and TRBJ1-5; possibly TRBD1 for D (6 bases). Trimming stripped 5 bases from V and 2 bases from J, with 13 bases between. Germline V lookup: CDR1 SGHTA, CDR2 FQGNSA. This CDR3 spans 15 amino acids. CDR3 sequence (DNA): TGTGCCAGCAGCCGGCTACAGGGTCGCAATCAGCCCCAGCATTTT. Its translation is CASSRLQGRNQPQHF.

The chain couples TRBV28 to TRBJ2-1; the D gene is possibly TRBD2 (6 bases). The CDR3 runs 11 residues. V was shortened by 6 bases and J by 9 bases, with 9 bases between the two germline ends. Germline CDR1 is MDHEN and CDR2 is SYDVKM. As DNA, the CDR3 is TGTGCCAGCAGGGGGGGTCGTGAGCAGTTCTTC. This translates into CASRGGREQFF.

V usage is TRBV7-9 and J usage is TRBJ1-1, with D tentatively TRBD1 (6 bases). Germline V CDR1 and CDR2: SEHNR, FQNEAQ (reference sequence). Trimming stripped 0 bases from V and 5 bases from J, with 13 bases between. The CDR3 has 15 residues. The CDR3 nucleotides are TGTGCCAGCAGCTTAGCGGGGCAGGGACAAACTGAAGCTTTCTTT. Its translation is CASSLAGQGQTEAFF.

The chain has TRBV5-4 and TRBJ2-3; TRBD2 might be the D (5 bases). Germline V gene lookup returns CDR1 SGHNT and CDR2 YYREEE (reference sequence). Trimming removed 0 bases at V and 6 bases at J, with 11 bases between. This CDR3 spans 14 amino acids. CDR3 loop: CASSLEWTEDTQYF. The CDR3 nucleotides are TGTGCCAGCAGCTTGGAGTGGACTGAGGATACGCAGTATTTT.

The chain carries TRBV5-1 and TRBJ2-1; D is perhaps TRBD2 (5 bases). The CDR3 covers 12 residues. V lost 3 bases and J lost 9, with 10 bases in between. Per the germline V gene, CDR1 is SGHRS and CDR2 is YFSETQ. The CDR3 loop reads CASSYDYGEQFF. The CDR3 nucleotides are TGCGCCAGCAGCTACGACTACGGTGAGCAGTTCTTC.

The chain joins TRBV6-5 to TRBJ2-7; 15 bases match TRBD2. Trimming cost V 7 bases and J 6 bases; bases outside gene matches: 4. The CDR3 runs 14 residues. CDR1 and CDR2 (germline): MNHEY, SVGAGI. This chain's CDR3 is CASTKGLAGGEQYF. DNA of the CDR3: TGTGCCAGCACCAAGGGACTAGCGGGAGGCGAGCAGTACTTC.

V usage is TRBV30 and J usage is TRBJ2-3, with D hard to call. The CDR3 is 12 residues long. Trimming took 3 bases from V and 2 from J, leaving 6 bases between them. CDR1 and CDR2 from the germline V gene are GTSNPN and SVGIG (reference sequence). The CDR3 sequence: CAWRTATDTQYF. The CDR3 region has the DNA TGTGCCTGGAGAACAGCCACAGATACGCAGTATTTT.

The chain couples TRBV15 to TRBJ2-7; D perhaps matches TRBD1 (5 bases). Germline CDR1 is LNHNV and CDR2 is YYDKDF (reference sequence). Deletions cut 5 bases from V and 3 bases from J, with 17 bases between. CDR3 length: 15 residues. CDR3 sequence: CATSGVGQGGYEQYF. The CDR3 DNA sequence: TGTGCCACCAGCGGAGTCGGTCAGGGCGGCTACGAGCAGTACTTC.

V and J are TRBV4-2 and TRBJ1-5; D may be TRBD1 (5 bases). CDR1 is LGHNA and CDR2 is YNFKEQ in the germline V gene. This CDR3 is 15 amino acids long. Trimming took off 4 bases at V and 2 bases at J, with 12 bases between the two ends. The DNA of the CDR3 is TGTGCCAGCAGCCCTCGCCAGGGCGGCAATCAGCCCCAGCATTTT. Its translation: CASSPRQGGNQPQHF.

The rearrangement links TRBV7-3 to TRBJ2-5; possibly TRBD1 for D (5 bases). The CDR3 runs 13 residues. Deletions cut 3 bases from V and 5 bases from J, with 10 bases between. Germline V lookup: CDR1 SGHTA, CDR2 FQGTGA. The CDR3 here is CASSLGPVETQYF. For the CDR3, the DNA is TGTGCCAGCAGCTTGGGGCCGGTGGAGACCCAGTACTTC.

In DNA form, the CDR3 reads TGCAGCGTCGAAACACCCAGCGGGAGCCCAGATACGCAGTATTTT. Translating gives CSVETPSGSPDTQYF. The genes are TRBV29-1 and TRBJ2-3; 8 nucleotides line up with TRBD2. The CDR3 has 15 residues. Germline loops: CDR1 SQVTM, CDR2 ANQGSEA. V was pared by 6 bases and J by 4 bases, with 12 bases of the junction left unmatched.

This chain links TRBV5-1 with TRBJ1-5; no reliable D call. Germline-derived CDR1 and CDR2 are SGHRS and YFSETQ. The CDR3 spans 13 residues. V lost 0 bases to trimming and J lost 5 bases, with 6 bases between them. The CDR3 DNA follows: TGCGCCAGCAGCTTGGCCCAGGATCAGCCCCAGCATTTT. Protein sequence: CASSLAQDQPQHF.

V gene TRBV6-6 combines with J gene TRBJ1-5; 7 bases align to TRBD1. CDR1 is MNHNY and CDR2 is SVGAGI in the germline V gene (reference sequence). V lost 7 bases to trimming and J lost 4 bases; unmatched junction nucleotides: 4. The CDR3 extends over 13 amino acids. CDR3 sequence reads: CASILQGNQPQHF. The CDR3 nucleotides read TGTGCCAGCATTTTACAGGGGAATCAGCCCCAGCATTTT.

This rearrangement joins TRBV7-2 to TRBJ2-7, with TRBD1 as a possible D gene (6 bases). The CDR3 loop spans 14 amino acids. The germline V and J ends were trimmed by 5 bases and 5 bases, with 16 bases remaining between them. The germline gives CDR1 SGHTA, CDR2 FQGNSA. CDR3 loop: CASSGTGWRDEQYF. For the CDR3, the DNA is TGTGCCAGCAGCGGAACAGGGTGGCGCGACGAGCAGTACTTC.

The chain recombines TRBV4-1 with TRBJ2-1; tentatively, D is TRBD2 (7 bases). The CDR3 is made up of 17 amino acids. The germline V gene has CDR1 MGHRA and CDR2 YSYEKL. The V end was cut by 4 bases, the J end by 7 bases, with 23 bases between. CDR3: CASSRKGGLAGENEQFF. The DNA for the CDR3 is TGCGCCAGCAGCCGAAAGGGGGGCTTGGCGGGAGAGAATGAGCAGTTCTTC.

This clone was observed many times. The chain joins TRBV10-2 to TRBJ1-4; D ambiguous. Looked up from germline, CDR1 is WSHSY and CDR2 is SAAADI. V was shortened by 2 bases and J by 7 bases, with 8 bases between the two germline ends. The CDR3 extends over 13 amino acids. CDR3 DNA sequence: TGCGCCAGCAGTGAGCCGTTTGTTGAAAAACTGTTTTTT. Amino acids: CASSEPFVEKLFF.

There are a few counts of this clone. CDR3 residues: CASSLTQGAAYHNEQFF. The DNA of the CDR3 is TGTGCCAGCAGCTTAACGCAGGGTGCGGCCTACCATAATGAGCAGTTCTTC. The chain joins TRBV11-3 to TRBJ2-1, with D maybe TRBD1 (5 bases). This CDR3 region has 17 residues. Trimming pared 2 bases from V and 7 bases from J, leaving 21 bases between. Germline V gives CDR1 SGHNT, CDR2 YENEEA. Together with reference TRBV11-3 and TRBJ2-1, the CDR3 gives the full variable domain: EAGVVQSPRYKIIEKKQPVAFWCNPISGHNTLYWYLQNLGQGPELLIRYENEEAVDDSQLPKDRFSAERLKGVDSTLKIQPAELGDSAVYLCASSLTQGAAYHNEQFFGPGTRLTVL.

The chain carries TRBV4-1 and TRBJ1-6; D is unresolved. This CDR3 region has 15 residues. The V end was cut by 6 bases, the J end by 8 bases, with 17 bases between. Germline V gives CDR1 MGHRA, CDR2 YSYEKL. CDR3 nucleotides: TGCGCCAGCAGTTACCAAGCAGCGCTTGATTCACCCCTCCACTTT. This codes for CASSYQAALDSPLHF.

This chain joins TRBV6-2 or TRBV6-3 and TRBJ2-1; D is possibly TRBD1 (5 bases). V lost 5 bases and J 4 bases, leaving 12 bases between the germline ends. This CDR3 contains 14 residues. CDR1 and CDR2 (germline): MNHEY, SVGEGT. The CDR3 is CASSAQGTYNEQFF. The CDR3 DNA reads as TGTGCCAGCAGTGCGCAGGGAACATACAATGAGCAGTTCTTC.

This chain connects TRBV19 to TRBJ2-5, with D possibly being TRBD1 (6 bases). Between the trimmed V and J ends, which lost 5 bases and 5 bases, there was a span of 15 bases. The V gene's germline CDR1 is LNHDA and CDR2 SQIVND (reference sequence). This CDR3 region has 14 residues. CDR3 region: CASSDGQSGETQYF. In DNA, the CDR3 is TGTGCCAGTAGTGACGGACAGTCAGGCGAGACCCAGTACTTC.

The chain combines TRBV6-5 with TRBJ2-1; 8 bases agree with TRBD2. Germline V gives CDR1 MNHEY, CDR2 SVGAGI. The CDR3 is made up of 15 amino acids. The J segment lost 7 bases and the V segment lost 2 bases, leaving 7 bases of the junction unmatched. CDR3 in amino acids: CASSYAGTRSNEQFF. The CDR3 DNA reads TGTGCCAGCAGTTACGCTGGGACTAGAAGTAATGAGCAGTTCTTC.